One sample yielded the 20 T cell receptor beta chains listed below, sequenced in a study of T cells in Graves' hyperthyroidism and ophthalmopathy. Researchers took RNA transcripts and amplified the TCR beta CDR3 regions from them. The primer set for the first-round RT-PCR of the TCR CDR3 was HTBI. TCRdb called the multiplex PCR reads again in MiXCR, with one record for every CDR3 protein. The table has roughly 350,000 distinct CDR3 sequences, approximately 15% seen once; the top ten hold roughly 35%. The sequencing input was blood. The receptors shown here come from a middle-aged woman with Graves' ophthalmopathy.

This clonotype was observed at least ten times. The CDR3 spells CASSLEVNTGELFF. The CDR3 coding sequence is TGCGCCAGCAGCTTGGAGGTGAACACCGGGGAGCTGTTTTTT. The gene calls are TRBV5-1 and TRBJ2-2, with D hard to call. The CDR3 loop spans 14 amino acids. The V and J ends lost 0 bases and 1 base respectively, with 4 bases between them. From germline, CDR1 is SGHRS and CDR2 YFSETQ.

About this clonotype: Its ends do not fully match the called genes, so a read error is possible. The rearrangement links TRBV29-1 to TRBJ2-7; D gene uncertain. The CDR3 length is 13 residues. Germline V lookup: CDR1 SQVTM, CDR2 ANQGSEA. CDR3 sequence reads: CSVEDHNSYAQYF. CDR3 bases: TGCAGCGTTGAGGACCATAACTCCTACGCGCAGTACTTC.

This clonotype was picked up many times. The chain couples TRBV20-1 to TRBJ2-5; D not certain. Germline assignment: CDR1 DFQATT and CDR2 SNEGSKA (reference sequence). V was shortened by 8 bases and J by 5 bases, with 15 bases between the two germline ends. The CDR3 loop spans 12 amino acids. The CDR3 reads CSTIMAGETQYF. The DNA of the CDR3 is TGCAGTACAATTATGGCCGGTGAGACCCAGTACTTC.

This chain uses TRBV20-1 with TRBJ2-5; 7 bases fit TRBD1. CDR3 length: 13 amino acids. Germline V gene lookup returns CDR1 DFQATT and CDR2 SNEGSKA (reference sequence). V lost 4 bases to trimming and J lost 5 bases; unmatched junction nucleotides: 7. The CDR3 is CSATQQGLETQYF. CDR3 nucleotide sequence: TGCAGTGCTACTCAACAGGGGCTGGAGACCCAGTACTTC.

The table lists this clonotype with many counts. The chain couples TRBV7-9 to TRBJ2-3; no clear D gene. Trimming shortened V by 1 base and J by 2 bases, and 19 bases separated the two germline ends. The CDR3 totals 18 residues. Germline V gives CDR1 SEHNR, CDR2 FQNEAQ (reference sequence). The CDR3 DNA reads TGTGCCAGCAGCTTAGGTGTCCAGCCGACATTTTTCACAGATACGCAGTATTTT. Translation gives CASSLGVQPTFFTDTQYF.

This clonotype was seen a few times. The rearrangement uses TRBV6-1 and TRBJ1-2, with 9 positions matching TRBD1. This CDR3 region has 13 residues. The germline V gene has CDR1 MNHNS and CDR2 SASEGT. V lost 6 bases to trimming and J lost 7 bases; unmatched junction nucleotides: 6. The CDR3 DNA sequence: TGTGCCAGCAGGAACAGGGGGCTGAGTGGCTACACCTTC. Encoded protein: CASRNRGLSGYTF.

The V call is TRBV6-1, the J call TRBJ2-7, with D maybe TRBD1 (6 bases). The length of the CDR3 is 13 residues. CDR1 MNHNS and CDR2 SASEGT come from the germline V gene. V lost 4 bases to trimming and J lost 3 bases, with 10 bases between them. Written as DNA, the CDR3 is TGTGCCAGCAGTGCTGACAGGAGCTACGAGCAGTACGTC. It is translated as CASSADRSYEQYV.

Many counts were recorded for this clonotype. The chain joins TRBV2 to TRBJ2-5, with a possible D match to TRBD2 (6 bases). The CDR3 covers 15 residues. The V gene's germline CDR1 is SNHLY and CDR2 FYNNEI. V lost 8 bases to trimming and J lost 3 bases, with 19 bases between them. The CDR3 is CASDKALTGEETQYF. CDR3 nucleotides: TGTGCCAGCGATAAAGCTTTGACGGGGGAAGAGACCCAGTACTTC. The full variable domain, completed using reference TRBV2 and TRBJ2-5, is EPEVTQTPSHQVTQMGQEVILRCVPISNHLYFYWYRQILGQKVEFLVSFYNNEISEKSEIFDDQFSVERPDGSNFTLKIRSTKLEDSAMYFCASDKALTGEETQYFGPGTRLLVL.

The rearrangement links TRBV12-3 or TRBV12-4 to TRBJ1-4, with 10 bases fitting TRBD1. V trimming: 3 bases; J trimming: 6 bases; junction bases outside the gene matches: 1. The CDR3 has 14 amino acids. The CDR3 DNA reads as TGTGCCAGCAGTTTGACAGGGGGCTATGAAAAACTGTTTTTT. This codes for CASSLTGGYEKLFF.

The sample holds a few counts of this clonotype. This chain joins TRBV7-9 and TRBJ2-7; the match to TRBD1 covers 7 bases. Germline CDR1 reads SEHNR; CDR2 reads FQNEAQ (reference sequence). J gave up 1 base and V 1 base, and 4 bases lay outside the gene matches. The CDR3 spans 15 residues. Here the CDR3 DNA reads TGTGCCAGCAGCTTAGTAAAACAGGGGTCCTACGAGCAGTACTTC. It yields the protein CASSLVKQGSYEQYF.

The table lists this clonotype with many counts. The CDR3 coding sequence is TGTGCCAGCAGCCCAGAACGTTACCCAGGGGAAGATACGCAGTATTTT. Residues: CASSPERYPGEDTQYF. The chain is built from TRBV12-3 or TRBV12-4 and TRBJ2-3; D perhaps matches TRBD1 (6 bases). The CDR3 has 16 residues. Trimming removed 6 bases at V and 5 bases at J, with 21 bases between.

The sample holds many counts of this clonotype. The gene calls are TRBV4-1 and TRBJ2-1; the match to TRBD2 covers 7 bases. CDR3 size: 15 residues. Unmatched junction bases numbered 3, after V lost 1 base and J lost 3 bases. CDR1 MGHRA and CDR2 YSYEKL come from the germline V gene. CDR3 region: CASSQAGGLYNEQFF. The CDR3 DNA follows: TGCGCCAGCAGCCAAGCGGGAGGCCTCTACAATGAGCAGTTCTTC.

This clonotype was detected only a few times. This CDR3 reads CASSSTGTGFYF. DNA of the CDR3: TGTGCCAGCAGTTCCACCGGGACAGGCTTCTACTTC. The chain recombines TRBV7-9 with TRBJ2-5; 8 bases match TRBD1. CDR3 length: 12 amino acids. The ends lost 6 bases at V and 14 bases at J; junction bases unmatched: 11. CDR1 SEHNR and CDR2 FQNEAQ come from the germline V gene (reference sequence).

V and J are TRBV19 and TRBJ2-7; tentative D call: TRBD2 (5 bases). V was trimmed by 5 bases and J by 4 bases, leaving 15 bases between them. CDR1 and CDR2 from the germline V gene are LNHDA and SQIVND (reference sequence). CDR3 size: 14 residues. In nucleotides, the CDR3 is TGTGCCAGTAGTCCCCAGGACTCCCATTACGAGCAGTACTTC. This codes for CASSPQDSHYEQYF.

There are a few counts of this clonotype. The rearrangement uses TRBV10-1 and TRBJ2-7; 11 nucleotides line up with TRBD1. Germline V gene lookup returns CDR1 WNHNN and CDR2 SYGVQD (reference sequence). This CDR3 region has 15 residues. V dropped 3 bases and J dropped 2; count of bases not matched to a gene: 3. CDR3 nucleotide sequence: TGCGCCAGCAGTGAACCGGGACAGGGGGCCTACGAGCAGTACTTC. This sequence encodes CASSEPGQGAYEQYF.

This clonotype has at least ten counts. The chain has TRBV28 and TRBJ1-6, with D possibly TRBD1 on 6 matching bases. The CDR3 has 15 residues. Per the germline V gene, CDR1 is MDHEN and CDR2 is SYDVKM. V was trimmed by 6 bases and J by 6 bases, leaving 15 bases between them. This chain's CDR3 is CASSKGDLGNSPLHF. The CDR3, as DNA: TGTGCCAGCAGCAAGGGGGATCTTGGTAATTCACCCCTCCACTTT.

This clonotype was counted a few times. The gene calls are TRBV19 and TRBJ1-5; no definite D call. The germline V and J ends were trimmed by 3 bases and 2 bases, with 5 bases remaining between them. CDR1 and CDR2 (germline): LNHDA, SQIVND (reference sequence). The CDR3 totals 13 residues. DNA for the CDR3: TGTGCCAGTAGTATGGCAGGCAATCAGCCCCAGCATTTT. Translating gives CASSMAGNQPQHF.

There are a few counts of this clonotype. CDR3 region: CATTGTGGSYEQYF. DNA for the CDR3: TGTGCCACCACTGGGACAGGGGGATCCTACGAGCAGTACTTC. V usage is TRBV6-1 and J usage is TRBJ2-7; 11 bases agree with TRBD1. This CDR3 contains 14 residues. Per germline, CDR1 MNHNS and CDR2 SASEGT. After removal of 10 bases from V and 1 base from J, the junction contained 6 bases not matched to a gene.

This clonotype was detected ten times or more. J is TRBJ1-1 and V is TRBV30; perhaps TRBD1 as D (5 bases). CDR1 and CDR2 (germline): GTSNPN, SVGIG (reference sequence). The CDR3 spans 12 residues. The germline V and J ends were trimmed by 3 bases and 6 bases, with 11 bases remaining between them. The CDR3 nucleotides are TGTGCCTGGAGATCGGGGGGGTCTGAAGCTTTCTTT. Translating gives CAWRSGGSEAFF.

This clonotype has ten or more counts. This chain connects TRBV3-1 to TRBJ1-2; D is undetermined. This CDR3 is 13 amino acids long. Germline assignment: CDR1 LGHDT and CDR2 YNNKEL (reference sequence). With 3 bases removed from V and 8 bases from J, the gap between germline ends came to 13 bases. CDR3 nucleotide sequence: TGTGCCAGCAGCCAGACGGGCCTTTGGGGCTACACCTTC. Its protein is CASSQTGLWGYTF.